This T cell receptor beta chain was identified during a study of T cells after yellow fever vaccination. General study findings and limits: Abundant bulk-population clonotypes could contaminate the FACS-sorted repertoires. Few clonotypes appeared in both CD4 and CD8 compartments.

This clonotype was observed a handful of times. Its target is not known. One end of the junction fails to match germline, which may point to a read error. The germline V gene encodes CDR1 SSHAT and CDR2 FNYEAQ (reference sequence). This CDR3 region has 16 residues. TCR cDNA was made by 5'RACE template switching, adding a universal primer site and UMIs. TCRdb reanalysed the 5' RACE reads using MiXCR and keeps one entry per CDR3 protein. The sample yields about 400,000 distinct CDR3 sequences, approximately 6% seen once. Material: PBMCs, obtained 5 days after the yellow fever booster vaccination. V gene TRBV7-7 combines with J gene TRBJ2-1; no clear D. This clonotype was sampled from a man younger than 40 who received the YFV17D yellow fever vaccine. The CDR3 DNA sequence: TGTGCTAGCAGCGCCCGAGCGCTTAGCTCCTACAATGAGCAGTTCTTC. It encodes CASSARALSSYNEQFF.